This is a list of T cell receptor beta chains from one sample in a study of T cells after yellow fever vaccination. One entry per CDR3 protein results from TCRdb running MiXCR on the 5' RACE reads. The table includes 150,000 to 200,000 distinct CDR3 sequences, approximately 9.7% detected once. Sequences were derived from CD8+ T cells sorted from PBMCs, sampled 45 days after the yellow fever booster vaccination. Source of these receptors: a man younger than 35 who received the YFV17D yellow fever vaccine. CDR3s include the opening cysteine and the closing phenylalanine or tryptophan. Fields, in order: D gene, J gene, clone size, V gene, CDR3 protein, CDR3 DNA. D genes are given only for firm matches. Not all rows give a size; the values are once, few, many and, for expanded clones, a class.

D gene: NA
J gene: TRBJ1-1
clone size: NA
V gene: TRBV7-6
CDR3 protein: CASSRVSGTEAFF
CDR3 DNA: TGTGCCAGCAGTCGCGTATCTGGGACTGAAGCTTTCTTT

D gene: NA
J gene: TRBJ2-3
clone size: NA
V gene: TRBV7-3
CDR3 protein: CASSFDTDTQYF
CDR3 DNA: TGTGCCAGCAGCTTCGACACAGATACGCAGTATTTT

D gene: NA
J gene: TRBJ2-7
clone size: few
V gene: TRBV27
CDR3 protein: CASTSGPSNEQYF
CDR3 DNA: TGTGCCAGCACCTCAGGCCCCTCCAACGAGCAGTACTTC

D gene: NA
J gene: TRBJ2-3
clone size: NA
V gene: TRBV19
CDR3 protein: CASSMDGVHSTDTQYF
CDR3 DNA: TGTGCCAGTAGTATGGATGGGGTGCACAGCACAGATACGCAGTATTTT

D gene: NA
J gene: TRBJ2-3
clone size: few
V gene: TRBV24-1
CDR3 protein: CATSDLRAVGTDTQYF
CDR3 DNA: TGTGCCACCAGTGATTTGAGGGCAGTCGGCACAGATACGCAGTATTTT

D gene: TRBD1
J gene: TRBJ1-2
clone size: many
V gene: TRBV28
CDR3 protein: CASSLQDRGTYGYTF
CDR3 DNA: TGTGCCAGCAGTTTACAGGACAGGGGGACGTATGGCTACACCTTC

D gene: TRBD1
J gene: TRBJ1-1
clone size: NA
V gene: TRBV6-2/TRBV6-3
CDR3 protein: CASSIPGQPEAFF
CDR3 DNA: TGTGCCAGCAGCATCCCGGGACAGCCTGAAGCTTTCTTT

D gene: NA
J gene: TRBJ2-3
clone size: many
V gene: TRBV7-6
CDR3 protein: CASSLPTLASTDTQYF
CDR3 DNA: TGTGCCAGCAGCTTACCTACCTTAGCGAGCACAGATACGCAGTATTTT

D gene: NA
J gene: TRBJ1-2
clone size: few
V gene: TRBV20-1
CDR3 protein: CSARARQSRSNYGYTF
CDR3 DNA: TGCAGTGCTAGAGCGCGGCAGTCCCGCTCTAACTATGGCTACACCTTC

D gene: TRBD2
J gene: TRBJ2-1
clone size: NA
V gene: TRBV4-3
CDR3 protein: CASSRGLAGSNEQFF
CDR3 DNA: TGCGCCAGCAGCCGAGGACTAGCGGGGTCCAATGAGCAGTTCTTC

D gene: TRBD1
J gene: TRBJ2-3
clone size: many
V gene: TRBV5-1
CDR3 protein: CASSLGTGVTDTQYF
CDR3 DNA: TGCGCCAGCAGCCTCGGGACAGGAGTTACAGATACGCAGTATTTT

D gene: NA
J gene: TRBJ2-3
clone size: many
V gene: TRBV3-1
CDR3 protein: CASSQGNLETDTQYF
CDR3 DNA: TGTGCCAGCAGCCAAGGAAATCTAGAGACGGATACGCAGTATTTT

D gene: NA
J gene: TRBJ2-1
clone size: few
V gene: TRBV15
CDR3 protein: CATSTRQDYEQFF
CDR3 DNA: TGTGCCACCAGCACGAGACAGGACTATGAGCAGTTCTTC

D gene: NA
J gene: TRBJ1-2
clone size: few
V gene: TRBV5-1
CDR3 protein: CASSLDGVGSYGYTF
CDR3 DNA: TGCGCCAGCAGCTTGGATGGGGTGGGTAGCTATGGCTACACCTTC

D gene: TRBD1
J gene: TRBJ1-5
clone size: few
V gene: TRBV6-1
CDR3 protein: CASSYRGTDQPQHF
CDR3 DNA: TGTGCCAGCAGTTACAGGGGGACGGATCAGCCCCAGCATTTT

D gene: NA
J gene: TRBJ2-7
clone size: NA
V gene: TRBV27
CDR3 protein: CASSLLASSYEQYF
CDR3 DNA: TGTGCCAGCAGTCTGCTAGCGTCCTCCTACGAGCAGTACTTC

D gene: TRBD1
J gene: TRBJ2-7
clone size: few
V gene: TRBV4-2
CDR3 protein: CASSQVGTGGEQYF
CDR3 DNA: TGTGCCAGCAGCCAAGTCGGGACAGGGGGCGAGCAGTACTTC

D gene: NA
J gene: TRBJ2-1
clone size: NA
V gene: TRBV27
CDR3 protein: CASNKYRDFSANEQFF
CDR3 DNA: TGTGCCAGCAACAAATACCGGGACTTCTCGGCGAATGAGCAGTTCTTC

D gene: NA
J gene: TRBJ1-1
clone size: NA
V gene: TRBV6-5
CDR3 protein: CASMRLNTEAFF
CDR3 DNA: TGTGCCAGCATGAGGTTGAACACTGAAGCTTTCTTT

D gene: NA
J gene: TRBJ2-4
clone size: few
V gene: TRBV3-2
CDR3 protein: CAIPGLIAKNIQYF
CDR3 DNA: TGTGCCATCCCGGGCCTCATCGCCAAAAACATTCAGTACTTC

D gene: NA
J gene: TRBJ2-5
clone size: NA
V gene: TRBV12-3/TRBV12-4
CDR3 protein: CASGLGGRMETQYF
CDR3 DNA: TGTGCCAGCGGGCTAGGCGGCCGGATGGAGACCCAGTACTTC

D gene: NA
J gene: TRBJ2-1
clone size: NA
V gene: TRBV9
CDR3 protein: CASSVVSSGEQFF
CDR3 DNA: TGTGCCAGCAGCGTAGTGAGCTCCGGGGAGCAGTTCTTC

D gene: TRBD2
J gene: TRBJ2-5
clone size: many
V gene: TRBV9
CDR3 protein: CASSSYSGGPAETQYF
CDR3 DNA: TGTGCCAGCAGCTCCTATAGCGGGGGCCCCGCGGAGACCCAGTACTTC

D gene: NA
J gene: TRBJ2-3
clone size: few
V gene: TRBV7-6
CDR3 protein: CASSQAGPDTQYF
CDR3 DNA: TGTGCCAGCAGCCAGGCCGGGCCAGATACGCAGTATTTT

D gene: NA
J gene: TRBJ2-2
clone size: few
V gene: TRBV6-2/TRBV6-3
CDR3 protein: CASSDDMDGNTGELFF
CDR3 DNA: TGTGCCAGCAGTGACGATATGGACGGCAACACCGGGGAGCTGTTTTTT

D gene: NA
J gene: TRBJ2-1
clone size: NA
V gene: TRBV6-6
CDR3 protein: CASSYPVAANEQFF
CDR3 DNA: TGTGCCAGCAGTTATCCGGTAGCGGCAAATGAGCAGTTCTTC

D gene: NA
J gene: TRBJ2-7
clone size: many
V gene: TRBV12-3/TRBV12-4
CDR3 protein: CASSHRLAEQYF
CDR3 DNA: TGTGCCAGCAGCCACCGGCTGGCCGAGCAGTACTTC

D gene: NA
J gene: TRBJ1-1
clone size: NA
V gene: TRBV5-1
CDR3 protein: CASSRGLGKEAFF
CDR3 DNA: TGCGCCAGCAGCCGGGGCCTAGGTAAGGAAGCTTTCTTT

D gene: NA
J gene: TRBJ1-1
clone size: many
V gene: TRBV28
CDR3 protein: CASSLNRLNTEAFF
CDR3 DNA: TGTGCCAGCAGTTTAAATCGGCTGAACACTGAAGCTTTCTTT

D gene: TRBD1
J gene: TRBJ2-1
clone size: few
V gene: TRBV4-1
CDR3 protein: CASSLIGTGNNEQFF
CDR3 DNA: TGCGCCAGCAGCCTTATTGGGACAGGAAACAATGAGCAGTTCTTC

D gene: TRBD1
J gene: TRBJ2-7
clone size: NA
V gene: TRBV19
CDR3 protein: CASTPGQGLGEQYF
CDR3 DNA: TGTGCCAGCACGCCGGGACAGGGATTGGGCGAGCAGTACTTC

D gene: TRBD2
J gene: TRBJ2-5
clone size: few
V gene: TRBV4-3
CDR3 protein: CASSQDSGGAEETQYF
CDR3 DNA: TGCGCCAGCAGCCAAGATTCGGGGGGGGCCGAGGAGACCCAGTACTTC

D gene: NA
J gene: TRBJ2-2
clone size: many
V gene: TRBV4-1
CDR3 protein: CASRHPGEAGELFF
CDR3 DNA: TGCGCCAGCAGACATCCCGGGGAGGCCGGGGAGCTGTTTTTT

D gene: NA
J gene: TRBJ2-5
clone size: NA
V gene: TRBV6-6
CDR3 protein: CASSLPGPGKTQYF
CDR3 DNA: TGTGCCAGCAGTTTGCCGGGGCCTGGAAAGACCCAGTACTTC

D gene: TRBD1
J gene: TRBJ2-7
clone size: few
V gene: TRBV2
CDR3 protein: CASSQGALSYEQYF
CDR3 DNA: TGTGCCAGCAGTCAGGGGGCCCTTTCCTACGAGCAGTACTTC

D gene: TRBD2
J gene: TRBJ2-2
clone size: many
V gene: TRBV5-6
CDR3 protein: CASSPAGETGELFF
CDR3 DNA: TGTGCCAGCAGCCCAGCGGGGGAGACCGGGGAGCTGTTTTTT

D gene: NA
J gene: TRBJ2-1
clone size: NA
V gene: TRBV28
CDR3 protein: CASNWRSDEQFF
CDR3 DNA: TGTGCCAGCAACTGGAGGTCGGATGAGCAGTTCTTC

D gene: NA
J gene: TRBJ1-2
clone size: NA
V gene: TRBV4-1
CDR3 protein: CASTWAEDYGYTF
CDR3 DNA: TGCGCCAGCACCTGGGCCGAAGACTATGGCTACACCTTC

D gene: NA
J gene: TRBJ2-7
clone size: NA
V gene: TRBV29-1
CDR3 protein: CSVEVDFPPDEQYF
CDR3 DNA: TGCAGCGTTGAAGTAGACTTCCCCCCGGACGAGCAGTACTTC

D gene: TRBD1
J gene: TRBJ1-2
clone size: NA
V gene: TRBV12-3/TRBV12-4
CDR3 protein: CASTIGTGGRGYTF
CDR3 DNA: TGTGCCAGCACTATAGGGACAGGGGGCCGAGGCTACACCTTC

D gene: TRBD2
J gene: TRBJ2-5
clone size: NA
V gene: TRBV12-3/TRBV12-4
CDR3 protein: CASSRGKGLAWETQYF
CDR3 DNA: TGTGCCAGCAGTAGAGGAAAGGGACTAGCATGGGAGACCCAGTACTTC

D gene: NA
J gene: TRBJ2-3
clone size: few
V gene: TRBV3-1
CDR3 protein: CASSQAIRDQDTQYF
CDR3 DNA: TGTGCCAGCAGCCAAGCGATCAGGGATCAAGATACGCAGTATTTT